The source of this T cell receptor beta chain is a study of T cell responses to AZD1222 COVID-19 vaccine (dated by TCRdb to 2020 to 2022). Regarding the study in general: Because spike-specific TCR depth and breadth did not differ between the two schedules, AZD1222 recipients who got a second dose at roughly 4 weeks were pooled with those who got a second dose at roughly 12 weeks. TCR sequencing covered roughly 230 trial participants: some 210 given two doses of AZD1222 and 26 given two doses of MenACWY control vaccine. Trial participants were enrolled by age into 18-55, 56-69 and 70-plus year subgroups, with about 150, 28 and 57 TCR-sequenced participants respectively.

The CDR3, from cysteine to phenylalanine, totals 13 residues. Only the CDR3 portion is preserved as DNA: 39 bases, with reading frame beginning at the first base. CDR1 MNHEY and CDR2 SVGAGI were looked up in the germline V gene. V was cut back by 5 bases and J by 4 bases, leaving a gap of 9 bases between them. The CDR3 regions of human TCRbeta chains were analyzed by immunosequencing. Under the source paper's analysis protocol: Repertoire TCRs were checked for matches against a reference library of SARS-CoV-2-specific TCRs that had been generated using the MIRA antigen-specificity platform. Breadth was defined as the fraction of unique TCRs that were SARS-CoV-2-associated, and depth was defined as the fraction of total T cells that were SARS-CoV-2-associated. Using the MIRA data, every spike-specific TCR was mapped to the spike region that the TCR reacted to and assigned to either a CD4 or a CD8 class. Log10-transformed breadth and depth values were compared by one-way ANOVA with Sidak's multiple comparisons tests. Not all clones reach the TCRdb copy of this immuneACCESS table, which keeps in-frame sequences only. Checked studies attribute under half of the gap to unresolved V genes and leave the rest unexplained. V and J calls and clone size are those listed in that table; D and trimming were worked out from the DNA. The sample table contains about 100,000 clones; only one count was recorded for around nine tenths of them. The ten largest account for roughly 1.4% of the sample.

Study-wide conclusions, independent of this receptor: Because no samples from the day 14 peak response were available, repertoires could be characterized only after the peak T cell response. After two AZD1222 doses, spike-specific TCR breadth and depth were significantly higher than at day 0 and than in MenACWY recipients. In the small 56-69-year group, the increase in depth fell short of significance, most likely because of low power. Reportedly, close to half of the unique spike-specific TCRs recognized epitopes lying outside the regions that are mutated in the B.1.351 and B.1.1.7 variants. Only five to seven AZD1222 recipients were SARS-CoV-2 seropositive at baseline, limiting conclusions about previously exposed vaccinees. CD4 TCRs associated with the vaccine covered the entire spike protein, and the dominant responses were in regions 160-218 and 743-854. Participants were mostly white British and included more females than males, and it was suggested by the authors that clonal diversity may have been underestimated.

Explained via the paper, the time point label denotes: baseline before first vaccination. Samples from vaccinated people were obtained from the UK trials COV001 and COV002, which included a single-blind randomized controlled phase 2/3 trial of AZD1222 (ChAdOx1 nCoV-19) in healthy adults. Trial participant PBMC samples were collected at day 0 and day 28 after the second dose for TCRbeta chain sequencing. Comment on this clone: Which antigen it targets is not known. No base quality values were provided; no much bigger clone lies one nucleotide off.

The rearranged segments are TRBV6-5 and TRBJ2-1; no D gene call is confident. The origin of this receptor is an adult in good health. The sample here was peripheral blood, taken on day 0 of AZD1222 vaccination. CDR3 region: CASSPPGYNEQFF. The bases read TGTGCCAGCAGTCCCCCAGGTTACAATGAGCAGTTCTTC.